This T cell receptor (beta chain) came from a study of T cell repertoires in cytomegalovirus infection. Study results and limitations: Totalled public TCR beta family frequency picked out people who carried CMV plus the relevant HLA.

This clonotype was counted many times. Its antigen is not identified. TCRdb independently ran MiXCR on the reads; one entry per CDR3 protein. The data contain tens of thousands of distinct CDR3 sequences, around 18% of them seen just once; the ten biggest clones take up more than 20%. V lost 1 base and J 3 bases, leaving 8 bases between the germline ends. CDR3 length: 14 amino acids. Germline CDR1 and CDR2: SGHTA and FQGNSA. The TCR was taken from a human donor in good health (CMV status not recorded). Some clones in this sample may be carry-over from other donors' samples. The sequenced sample was CD8+ T cells from cultured PBMCs, obtained from culture after CMV antigen stimulation. The chain has TRBV7-2 and TRBJ2-3; D is tentatively TRBD1 or TRBD2 (6 bases each). CDR3 loop: CASSLEGGTDTQYF. As DNA, the CDR3 is TGTGCCAGCAGCTTAGAGGGGGGAACAGATACGCAGTATTTT.